This paragraph covers one TCR beta chain sequence. The patients had localized lung adenocarcinoma, a non-small cell subtype. The data stem from a study of CD4 and CD8 cells across lung adenocarcinoma regions. One entry per CDR3 protein, called by TCRdb with MiXCR from the PCR reads. This table has around 10,000 distinct CDR3 sequences, 35% to 55% appearing once. V trimming: 6 bases; J trimming: 3 bases; junction bases outside the gene matches: 4. Looked up from germline, CDR1 is MNHNS and CDR2 is SASEGT. The CDR3 is made up of 14 amino acids. The rearrangement uses TRBV6-1 and TRBJ2-3; TRBD1 matches at 9 bases. The source material was CD8+ T cells from the margin of a lung tumor. The receptor was derived from a male donor with lung adenocarcinoma. The CD4 and CD8 labels of this study may be unreliable. CDR3 protein: CASRSTGGTDTQYF. The CDR3 DNA reads TGTGCCAGCAGGTCGACAGGGGGGACAGATACGCAGTATTTT.